What follows are 28 T cell receptor beta chains derived from one specimen sequenced in a study of blood T cell repertoires in COVID-19. Sequencing used immunoSEQ multiplex PCR; TCRdb keeps in-frame clones, though not all of them. The sample includes 250,000 to 300,000 clones, about 87% of them seen just once. The sequencing sample was made of peripheral blood. The origin of the receptors is a woman aged 45 to 65 with COVID-19, enrolled during active disease.

The rearrangement joins TRBV19 to TRBJ1-1, with D possibly matching TRBD1 (6 bases). The CDR3 sequence is 16 residues long. Germline assignment: CDR1 LNHDA and CDR2 SQIVND (reference sequence). The V end lost 10 bases, the J end lost 3 bases, and 24 bases lay between the germline ends. CDR3 bases: TGTGCCACCTCCTTAGGAACAGGGTGGTCAGACACTGAAGCTTTCTTT. Translating it yields CATSLGTGWSDTEAFF.

The chain carries TRBV7-2 and TRBJ1-6; 9 bases match TRBD1. Germline CDR1 and CDR2: SGHTA and FQGNSA. V gave up 5 bases and J gave up 8 bases; unmatched junction bases: 10. The CDR3 has 16 amino acids. CDR3 sequence: CASSRLRTGDYSPLHF. The CDR3 DNA reads as TGTGCCAGCAGCCGTCTTAGGACAGGGGACTATTCACCCCTCCACTTT.

The chain combines TRBV5-1 with TRBJ2-5; TRBD2 agrees at 9 bases. V was clipped by 1 base and J by 0 bases; unmatched bases: 4. Germline values: CDR1 SGHRS, CDR2 YFSETQ. The length of the CDR3 is 16 residues. DNA of the CDR3: TGCGCCAGCAGCTTGAGTCTAGCGGGGAACCAAGAGACCCAGTACTTC. It specifies CASSLSLAGNQETQYF.

This chain links TRBV9 with TRBJ1-6, with a weak D call TRBD1 (5 bases). The CDR3 covers 17 residues. CDR1 and CDR2 (germline): SGDLS, YYNGEE. Trimming stripped 0 bases from V and 7 bases from J, with 17 bases between. CDR3 in amino acids: CASSVGQGGLKNSPLHF. In nucleotides, the CDR3 is TGTGCCAGCAGCGTAGGTCAGGGAGGGTTGAAAAATTCACCCCTCCACTTT.

This clone has only a few counts. This rearrangement joins TRBV7-6 to TRBJ1-1, with a tentative D call TRBD1 (5 bases). Looked up from germline, CDR1 is SGHVS and CDR2 is FNYEAQ. This CDR3 has 14 residues. V was clipped by 1 base and J by 1 base, with 7 bases between them. CDR3 nucleotide sequence: TGTGCCAGCAGCTTAGAGGGGTCGAACACTGAAGCTTTCTTT. Its translation is CASSLEGSNTEAFF.

The chain combines TRBV7-9 with TRBJ2-2; 10 positions match TRBD2. CDR1 SEHNR and CDR2 FQNEAQ come from the germline V gene (reference sequence). The CDR3 totals 16 residues. The V and J ends lost 1 base and 5 bases, in that order; junction bases with no gene match: 4. The CDR3 DNA is TGTGCCAGCAGCTTAGGTGGTAGCGGGAGGACCGGGGAGCTGTTTTTT. It is translated as CASSLGGSGRTGELFF.

V gene TRBV7-9 combines with J gene TRBJ1-2; D is perhaps TRBD1 (6 bases). This CDR3 is built from 14 residues. Deletions cut 4 bases from V and 4 bases from J, with 13 bases between. Germline CDR1 and CDR2: SEHNR and FQNEAQ (reference sequence). CDR3 sequence (DNA): TGTGCCAGCAGCTCCGGACAGCCGTCCTATGGCTACACCTTC. Translated, it gives CASSSGQPSYGYTF. The full variable domain, completed using reference TRBV7-9 and TRBJ1-2, is DTGVSQNPRHKITKRGQNVTFRCDPISEHNRLYWYRQTLGQGPEFLTYFQNEAQLEKSRLLSDRFSAERPKGSFSTLEIQRTEQGDSAMYLCASSSGQPSYGYTFGSGTRLTVV.

This clone was detected only once. V gene TRBV11-2 combines with J gene TRBJ2-5; maybe TRBD2 (5 bases). With 4 bases removed from V and 9 bases from J, the gap between germline ends came to 15 bases. The CDR3 covers 13 residues. Per the germline V gene, CDR1 is SGHAT and CDR2 is FQNNGV. CDR3 amino acids: CASSWAAEAAQYF. The CDR3 nucleotides are TGTGCCAGCAGCTGGGCTGCGGAGGCGGCCCAGTACTTC.

The chain combines TRBV7-9 with TRBJ1-1; possibly TRBD1 for D (6 bases). CDR1 is SEHNR, CDR2 FQNEAQ, per germline (reference sequence). V gave up 4 bases and J gave up 1 base, with 19 bases separating them. This CDR3 contains 17 residues. The CDR3 DNA sequence: TGTGCCAGCAGCTCACCTCGGGGGGACACCCGGAACACTGAAGCTTTCTTT. Its protein is CASSSPRGDTRNTEAFF.

This chain connects TRBV7-2 to TRBJ1-5; TRBD1 is a possible D gene (5 bases). Deletions cut 3 bases from V and 0 bases from J, with 15 bases between. The CDR3 extends over 17 amino acids. Germline-derived CDR1 and CDR2 are SGHTA and FQGNSA. CDR3 protein: CASSLGQGWYSNQPQHF. In DNA, the CDR3 is TGTGCCAGCAGCTTGGGGCAGGGTTGGTATAGCAATCAGCCCCAGCATTTT.

As DNA, the CDR3 is TGTGCCAGTAGTATAGTTCAGGGACTAGCGCACCAAGAGACCCAGTACTTC. It codes for CASSIVQGLAHQETQYF. The genes are TRBV19 and TRBJ2-5, with 10 bases identical to TRBD2. V dropped 1 base and J dropped 0; count of bases not matched to a gene: 5. Looked up from germline, CDR1 is LNHDA and CDR2 is SQIVND (reference sequence). There are 17 residues in the CDR3.

The chain joins TRBV11-2 to TRBJ1-6, with 8 bases that match TRBD1. The germline V gene encodes CDR1 SGHAT and CDR2 FQNNGV. This CDR3 is 16 amino acids long. The V and J ends lost 4 bases and 9 bases, in that order; junction bases with no gene match: 11. CDR3 in DNA: TGTGCCAGCAGCTCGCCCTCAGGACAGGGCGGTTCACCCCTCCACTTT. Encoded protein: CASSSPSGQGGSPLHF.

J is TRBJ2-3 and V is TRBV6-1; D is undetermined. Trimming pared 1 base from V and 0 bases from J, leaving 11 bases between. CDR1 and CDR2 (germline): MNHNS, SASEGT. The CDR3 contains 16 residues. CDR3 residues: CASSEVPGPSTDTQYF. DNA of the CDR3: TGTGCCAGCAGTGAAGTCCCAGGCCCTAGCACAGATACGCAGTATTTT.

V and J are TRBV5-1 and TRBJ1-2; D might be TRBD1 (6 bases). The CDR3 consists of 16 residues. The germline V and J ends were trimmed by 2 bases and 10 bases, with 24 bases remaining between them. Germline CDR1 and CDR2: SGHRS and YFSETQ. The CDR3 protein is CASSLRQVGGGLAYTF. The CDR3 DNA reads TGCGCCAGCAGCTTAAGACAGGTCGGCGGGGGTCTTGCCTACACCTTC.

The chain combines TRBV29-1 with TRBJ1-2; a weak D match, TRBD1 (6 bases). This CDR3 is 14 amino acids long. Trimming removed 6 bases at V and 0 bases at J, with 14 bases between. The V gene's germline CDR1 is SQVTM and CDR2 ANQGSEA. The CDR3 DNA reads as TGCAGCGTCCTCGGGACACCCTCTAACTATGGCTACACCTTC. Translation gives CSVLGTPSNYGYTF.

The chain is built from TRBV3-1 (or the pseudogene TRBV3-2) and TRBJ1-1; no clear D gene. The V gene lost 0 bases and the J gene lost 0 bases, with 11 bases spanning the gap. The CDR3 totals 16 residues. The V gene's germline CDR1 is LGHDT and CDR2 YNNKEL (reference sequence). This CDR3 reads CASSQDRRQLNTEAFF. For the CDR3, the DNA is TGTGCCAGCAGCCAAGATCGTAGACAACTGAACACTGAAGCTTTCTTT.

The chain joins TRBV19 to TRBJ1-2, with D tentatively TRBD1 (5 bases). Germline CDR1 LNHDA, CDR2 SQIVND (reference sequence). The CDR3 sequence is 15 residues long. V was trimmed by 9 bases and J by 5 bases, leaving 22 bases between them. This CDR3 reads CASNRAPQGGYGYTF. As DNA, the CDR3 is TGTGCCAGCAACCGCGCCCCCCAGGGAGGGTATGGCTACACCTTC.

The rearrangement uses TRBV5-1 and TRBJ2-7, with 13 bases fitting TRBD2. Germline loops: CDR1 SGHRS, CDR2 YFSETQ. The CDR3 sequence is 15 residues long. The J segment lost 7 bases and the V segment lost 4 bases, leaving 8 bases of the junction unmatched. CDR3: CASSPRTSGRSEQYF. In DNA, the CDR3 is TGCGCCAGCAGCCCCAGGACTAGCGGGAGATCGGAGCAGTACTTC.

The chain has TRBV6-1 and TRBJ1-5; D might be TRBD1 (6 bases). Between the trimmed V and J ends, which lost 2 bases and 2 bases, there was a span of 10 bases. The CDR3 has 15 amino acids. Germline CDR1 reads MNHNS; CDR2 reads SASEGT. In nucleotides, the CDR3 is TGTGCCAGCAGTGAACAGGGGTTGGGCAATCAGCCCCAGCATTTT. Protein: CASSEQGLGNQPQHF.

The J gene is TRBJ2-7, the V gene TRBV2; possible D gene TRBD2, 6 bases. This CDR3 is 13 amino acids long. Germline V CDR1 and CDR2: SNHLY, FYNNEI. The V gene lost 4 bases and the J gene lost 4 bases, with 11 bases spanning the gap. This chain's CDR3 is CASSGGRLYEQYF. Here the CDR3 DNA reads TGTGCCAGCAGTGGGGGGAGGCTGTACGAGCAGTACTTC.

CDR3 loop: CASSYSRLGQYEQYF. For the CDR3, the DNA is TGTGCCAGCAGTTACTCGAGACTAGGCCAATACGAGCAGTACTTC. V gene TRBV6-6 combines with J gene TRBJ2-7, with D possibly matching TRBD2 (6 bases). The germline V and J ends were trimmed by 0 bases and 4 bases, with 13 bases remaining between them. Germline CDR1 reads MNHNY; CDR2 reads SVGAGI (reference sequence). The CDR3 length is 15 residues.

This rearrangement joins TRBV5-4 to TRBJ2-7; possible D gene TRBD1, 6 bases. CDR3 size: 13 residues. Trimming left V 0 bases short and J 5 bases short, with 9 bases between. Germline CDR1 SGHNT, CDR2 YYREEE (reference sequence). The chain's CDR3 is CASSLDRAHEQYF. CDR3 coding DNA: TGTGCCAGCAGCTTGGACAGGGCGCACGAGCAGTACTTC.

V is TRBV27 and J is TRBJ1-5; a weak D match, TRBD1 (5 bases). Germline lookup yields CDR1 MNHEY and CDR2 SMNVEV (reference sequence). This CDR3 is built from 20 residues. V was shortened by 5 bases and J by 1 base, with 27 bases between the two germline ends. The CDR3 sequence: CASSPILDSPGRGSNQPQHF. In DNA form, the CDR3 reads TGTGCCAGCAGTCCCATACTCGATTCCCCGGGACGGGGGAGCAATCAGCCCCAGCATTTT.

The V and J genes are TRBV4-2 and TRBJ1-1, with D perhaps TRBD1 (6 bases). The CDR3 has 15 residues. Germline values: CDR1 LGHNA, CDR2 YNFKEQ. Trimming pared 2 bases from V and 1 base from J, leaving 11 bases between. CDR3 bases: TGTGCCAGCAGCCAAAGTTTACAGGGGAACACTGAAGCTTTCTTT. It encodes CASSQSLQGNTEAFF.

V gene TRBV10-2 combines with J gene TRBJ1-5; unclear D gene. The CDR3 loop spans 15 amino acids. V lost 4 bases, J lost 4 bases, and 14 bases lay in between. Germline CDR1 and CDR2: WSHSY and SAAADI. The CDR3, as DNA: TGCGCCAGCAGTGCAGACGACACAGATAATCAGCCCCAGCATTTT. Translation gives CASSADDTDNQPQHF.

The chain recombines TRBV19 with TRBJ2-5; 11 nucleotides line up with TRBD1. Germline V CDR1 and CDR2: LNHDA, SQIVND (reference sequence). V dropped 3 bases and J dropped 5; count of bases not matched to a gene: 5. The CDR3 is 15 amino acids. CDR3 sequence: CASSISGTGGETQYF. The CDR3 DNA follows: TGTGCCAGTAGTATTTCCGGGACAGGGGGGGAGACCCAGTACTTC.

The chain's CDR3 is CASSFGGSNQPQHF. The CDR3 nucleotides read TGTGCCAGCAGCTTCGGGGGAAGCAATCAGCCCCAGCATTTT. This chain links TRBV11-3 with TRBJ1-5; weak D call: TRBD1 (5 bases). The V gene lost 3 bases and the J gene lost 1 base, with 7 bases spanning the gap. Germline V gives CDR1 SGHNT, CDR2 YENEEA. The CDR3 runs to 14 residues.

The gene calls are TRBV11-3 and TRBJ2-1; 9 bases are shared with TRBD2. The V segment lost 8 bases and the J segment 6 bases; nucleotides outside the gene matches: 5. This CDR3 is built from 13 residues. CDR1 and CDR2 from the germline V gene are SGHNT and YENEEA. As DNA, the CDR3 is TGTGCCAGCGGTAGCGGGAGCGGCAATGAGCAGTTCTTC. Its protein product is CASGSGSGNEQFF.